These 5 T cell receptor beta chains were sequenced from one sample in a study of metastatic and nonmetastatic thyroid tumors. Until they underwent thyroid surgery, no patient had received any treatment. TCRdb reprocessed the PCR reads using MiXCR. This table has roughly 89,000 clones, under 15% appearing once. Sequencing was performed on tumor tissue. The receptors originated from a female donor with papillary thyroid cancer or a benign thyroid nodule (not recorded which). Some clones in this sample may be carry-over from other donors' samples.

This clone was seen repeatedly, ten times or more. The chain has TRBV14 and TRBJ2-7; D might be TRBD1 (5 bases). Germline CDR1 is SGHDN and CDR2 is FVKESK. V lost 3 bases to trimming and J lost 0 bases, with 9 bases between them. CDR3 size: 14 residues. The CDR3 loop reads CASSQRTLSYEQYF. The CDR3 coding sequence is TGTGCCAGCAGCCAGAGGACACTCTCCTACGAGCAGTACTTC.

This clone showed up many times. This sequence joins TRBV5-1 and TRBJ2-5; D call uncertain. Trimming removed 4 bases from V and 3 bases from J, with 4 bases in between. This CDR3 region has 11 residues. Germline V lookup: CDR1 SGHRS, CDR2 YFSETQ. CDR3 loop: CASSIKETQYF. CDR3 nucleotides: TGCGCCAGCAGCATTAAAGAGACCCAGTACTTC.

The CDR3 bases are TGCAGCGTTAACTTGCCAGAGACCCAGTACTTC. Its protein product is CSVNLPETQYF. The chain joins TRBV29-1 to TRBJ2-5; D unresolved. V lost 5 bases, J lost 4 bases, and 8 bases lay in between. The V gene's germline CDR1 is SQVTM and CDR2 ANQGSEA. The CDR3 covers 11 residues.

A note on this clone: This may come from a read error, since a much larger clone is one base off. This chain links TRBV7-2 with TRBJ2-7; maybe TRBD2 (6 bases). CDR1 and CDR2 from the germline V gene are SGHTA and FQGNSA. The CDR3 spans 15 residues. DNA of the CDR3: TGTGCCAGCAGCCTTCCCGTGGGGAGGTCCTATGAGCAGTACTTC. This gives the protein CASSLPVGRSYEQYF. The variable domain in full, with the rest retrieved from reference TRBV7-2 and TRBJ2-7, is GAGVSQSPSNKVTEKGKDVELRCDPISGHTALYWYRQSLGQGLEFLIYFQGNSAPDKSGLPSDRFSAERTGGSVSTLTIQRTQQEDSAVYLCASSLPVGRSYEQYFGPGTRLTVT.

Details on this clone: Being one base from a much bigger clone, this may be a read error. The rearrangement joins TRBV12-3 or TRBV12-4 to TRBJ1-3; D possibly corresponds to TRBD1 (5 bases). V was cut by 2 bases and J by 11 bases, with 19 bases left in between. The CDR3 is 15 residues long. The CDR3 DNA is TGTGCCAGCAGTTTACCGGAGCAGGGCCGGTTGGCCATATATTTT. Its protein product is CASSLPEQGRLAIYF.